One and the same sample provided the 29 T cell receptor beta chains below, sequenced in a study of Ad26.COV2.S vaccination and SARS-CoV-2 variants. Using immunoSEQ multiplex PCR, the repertoire was profiled, and TCRdb retains in-frame clones only, with some absent. The sample records 300,000 to 450,000 clones, roughly nine tenths being singletons. The input for sequencing was peripheral blood, taken after recovery from COVID-19. The receptors originated from a human donor who had recovered from COVID-19.

On this clone itself: Within the sample, other DNA sequences also encode this same CDR3. This chain links TRBV5-1 with TRBJ1-1; D not resolved. Trimming removed 0 bases from V and 5 bases from J, with 14 bases in between. Germline CDR1 SGHRS, CDR2 YFSETQ. This CDR3 contains 15 residues. CDR3: CASSLGTGRGTEAFF. In DNA form, the CDR3 reads TGCGCCAGCAGCTTGGGGACGGGGAGAGGAACTGAAGCTTTCTTT. The full variable domain, its missing parts supplied by reference TRBV5-1 and TRBJ1-1, is KAGVTQTPRYLIKTRGQQVTLSCSPISGHRSVSWYQQTPGQGLQFLFEYFSETQRNKGNFPGRFSGRQFSNSRSEMNVSTLELGDSALYLCASSLGTGRGTEAFFGQGTRLTVV.

This rearrangement joins TRBV24-1 to TRBJ2-5; 7 bases agree with TRBD1. After removal of 9 bases from V and 2 bases from J, the junction contained 2 bases not matched to a gene. CDR1 and CDR2 from the germline V gene are KGHDR and SFDVKD. The CDR3 contains 12 residues. The CDR3 here is CATEDRQETQYF. The CDR3 region has the DNA TGTGCCACCGAGGACAGGCAAGAGACCCAGTACTTC.

V and J are TRBV3-1 (or the pseudogene TRBV3-2) and TRBJ1-1; 9 bases map to TRBD1. V trimming: 6 bases; J trimming: 4 bases; junction bases outside the gene matches: 9. The CDR3 contains 15 residues. CDR1 is LGHDT, CDR2 YNNKEL, per germline (reference sequence). CDR3 in amino acids: CASSRTGGRGTEAFF. The CDR3 DNA reads as TGTGCCAGCAGTCGAACAGGGGGCCGGGGCACTGAAGCTTTCTTT.

V and J are TRBV5-1 and TRBJ2-2; TRBD1 aligns across 7 bases. The CDR3 length is 17 residues. The V segment lost 3 bases and the J segment 4 bases; nucleotides outside the gene matches: 12. Germline V lookup: CDR1 SGHRS, CDR2 YFSETQ. This CDR3 reads CASSWLTQGTGTGELFF. The DNA of the CDR3 is TGCGCCAGCAGCTGGCTCACACAGGGGACGGGCACCGGGGAGCTGTTTTTT.

The chain uses TRBV27 and TRBJ2-1, with TRBD1 matching 7 bases. From germline, CDR1 is MNHEY and CDR2 SMNVEV (reference sequence). The CDR3 covers 15 residues. The V gene end was trimmed by 5 bases and the J gene end by 1 base; junction bases not matched to a gene: 5. The chain's CDR3 is CASSPGQVSYNEQFF. The CDR3 DNA is TGTGCCAGCAGTCCCGGACAGGTATCCTACAATGAGCAGTTCTTC.

The chain joins TRBV5-5 to TRBJ2-3, with D perhaps TRBD2 (5 bases). V shed 3 bases and J shed 2 bases, with 13 bases lying between them. This CDR3 is 15 amino acids long. Germline assignment: CDR1 SGHKS and CDR2 YYEKEE (reference sequence). Written as DNA, the CDR3 is TGTGCCAGCAGCTCTGGACTTTCATTCACAGATACGCAGTATTTT. It encodes CASSSGLSFTDTQYF.

The chain combines TRBV5-1 with TRBJ2-1; D could derive from TRBD1 or TRBD2 (6 bases each). The length of the CDR3 is 15 residues. CDR1 SGHRS and CDR2 YFSETQ come from the germline V gene. Trimming took 0 bases from V and 4 from J, leaving 11 bases between them. CDR3 nucleotides: TGCGCCAGCAGCTTGGGGGGGGCCTGGTACAATGAGCAGTTCTTC. Translation gives CASSLGGAWYNEQFF.

A single count supports this clone. Here the CDR3 DNA reads TGTGCCAGTAGTGTAAGGGGGAATCCAGAGACCCAGTACTTC. It yields the protein CASSVRGNPETQYF. The V and J genes are TRBV19 and TRBJ2-5; TRBD1 is a possible D gene (6 bases). Trimming left V 5 bases short and J 4 bases short, with 14 bases between. The CDR3 loop spans 14 amino acids. CDR1 is LNHDA and CDR2 is SQIVND in the germline V gene (reference sequence).

The genes are TRBV15 and TRBJ1-4; D is perhaps TRBD1 (6 bases). Trimming removed 0 bases at V and 3 bases at J, with 11 bases between. Germline-derived CDR1 and CDR2 are LNHNV and YYDKDF (reference sequence). This CDR3 has 16 residues. This CDR3 reads CATSRDPAGANEKLFF. DNA for the CDR3: TGTGCCACCAGCAGAGATCCGGCAGGGGCTAATGAAAAACTGTTTTTT.

The chain is built from TRBV7-9 and TRBJ2-3; tentatively, D is TRBD1 (6 bases). This CDR3 spans 15 amino acids. With 5 bases removed from V and 5 bases from J, the gap between germline ends came to 17 bases. Germline assignment: CDR1 SEHNR and CDR2 FQNEAQ (reference sequence). The DNA for the CDR3 is TGTGCCAGCAGCACCTCTCAGGGGTCGGGAGATACGCAGTATTTT. As protein: CASSTSQGSGDTQYF.

This sequence joins TRBV27 and TRBJ2-7, with D possibly called TRBD1 or TRBD2 (6 bases each). There are 13 residues in the CDR3. In germline, CDR1 is MNHEY, CDR2 SMNVEV (reference sequence). Trimming left V 3 bases short and J 6 bases short, with 12 bases between. CDR3 sequence: CASSLGAGGEQYF. Here the CDR3 DNA reads TGTGCCAGCAGTTTGGGGGCCGGGGGCGAGCAGTACTTC.

The chain uses TRBV29-1 and TRBJ1-2; the D is unclear. This CDR3 contains 11 residues. The germline V gene encodes CDR1 SQVTM and CDR2 ANQGSEA. Trimming took 5 bases from V and 5 from J, leaving 9 bases between them. This chain's CDR3 is CSVTPLYGYTF. The CDR3 DNA follows: TGCAGCGTTACACCATTGTATGGCTACACCTTC.

V and J are TRBV7-9 and TRBJ2-4; 8 bases fit TRBD1. Germline V gene data show CDR1 as SEHNR and CDR2 as FQNEAQ (reference sequence). J lost 0 bases, V lost 5 bases, and 9 bases had no gene match. The CDR3 is 17 amino acids. The CDR3 loop reads CASSQQKTGGAKNIQYF. CDR3 coding DNA: TGTGCCAGCAGCCAACAGAAAACAGGGGGAGCCAAAAACATTCAGTACTTC.

In DNA form, the CDR3 reads TGTGCCAGCAGCCAGGCGACTAGCGGGTCACAGTACTTC. Translated: CASSQATSGSQYF. The chain recombines TRBV3-1 (or the pseudogene TRBV3-2) with TRBJ2-5; 10 positions agree with TRBD2. The CDR3 length is 13 residues. V trimming: 3 bases; J trimming: 11 bases; junction bases outside the gene matches: 6. The germline V gene has CDR1 LGHDT and CDR2 YNNKEL (reference sequence).

This chain connects TRBV6-1 to TRBJ1-5, with 9 bases that match TRBD1. The CDR3 runs to 16 residues. Germline loops: CDR1 MNHNS, CDR2 SASEGT. V was clipped by 4 bases and J by 3 bases; unmatched bases: 7. In DNA form, the CDR3 reads TGTGCCAGCAGTGGCACCGGGACAGGGAACAATCAGCCCCAGCATTTT. As protein: CASSGTGTGNNQPQHF.

The CDR3 sequence is CASSPLSPGTGGIYGYTF. CDR3 DNA: TGTGCCAGCTCACCTCTGAGCCCCGGGACAGGGGGTATCTATGGCTACACCTTC. The gene calls are TRBV18 and TRBJ1-2; 11 nucleotides align to TRBD1. The V and J ends lost 3 bases and 4 bases, in that order; junction bases with no gene match: 13. There are 18 residues in the CDR3. Germline values: CDR1 KGHSH, CDR2 LQKENI.

V gene TRBV25-1 combines with J gene TRBJ2-7; 8 positions agree with TRBD1. CDR1 MGHDK and CDR2 SYGVNS come from the germline V gene. V shed 0 bases and J 3 bases; nucleotides not matched to a gene: 13. The CDR3 contains 18 residues. CDR3 residues: CASSEYARTGSVFYEQYF. CDR3 bases: TGTGCCAGCAGTGAATATGCCCGGACAGGGAGCGTCTTCTACGAGCAGTACTTC.

This chain uses TRBV4-1 with TRBJ1-1, with D maybe TRBD1 (5 bases). V was shortened by 0 bases and J by 1 base, with 9 bases between the two germline ends. Germline V gene lookup returns CDR1 MGHRA and CDR2 YSYEKL. This CDR3 is built from 15 residues. CDR3 in amino acids: CASSQDLGTNTEAFF. CDR3 coding DNA: TGCGCCAGCAGCCAAGATCTGGGGACGAACACTGAAGCTTTCTTT.

This chain uses TRBV6-5 with TRBJ1-2; 11 positions match TRBD1. The CDR3 has 15 amino acids. The germline gives CDR1 MNHEY, CDR2 SVGAGI. V gave up 0 bases and J gave up 7 bases; unmatched junction bases: 4. In nucleotides, the CDR3 is TGTGCCAGCAGTTACTCGGGACAGGGGGTGTCTGGCTACACCTTC. Its protein product is CASSYSGQGVSGYTF.

This rearrangement joins TRBV4-1 to TRBJ2-1; D might be TRBD1 (6 bases). CDR1 is MGHRA, CDR2 YSYEKL, per germline. The CDR3 totals 16 residues. Trimming shortened V by 0 bases and J by 2 bases, and 11 bases separated the two germline ends. The CDR3 loop reads CASSQETGGTYNEQFF. CDR3 bases: TGCGCCAGCAGCCAAGAGACAGGTGGAACCTACAATGAGCAGTTCTTC.

V and J are TRBV7-9 and TRBJ2-7, with a tentative D call TRBD1 (6 bases). Germline-derived CDR1 and CDR2 are SEHNR and FQNEAQ (reference sequence). Between the trimmed V and J ends, which lost 5 bases and 4 bases, there was a span of 18 bases. The CDR3 has 15 amino acids. CDR3 sequence reads: CASSPTDETGYEQYF. The CDR3 bases are TGTGCCAGCAGCCCAACCGACGAGACAGGATACGAGCAGTACTTC.

The V gene is TRBV6-4, the J gene TRBJ2-2; 12 nucleotides align to TRBD1. This CDR3 is 17 amino acids long. Germline values: CDR1 MRHNA, CDR2 SNTAGT. The trim removed 4 bases at V and 5 bases at J, leaving 8 bases unmatched. The CDR3 reads CASSALGQGAATGELFF. The DNA of the CDR3 is TGTGCCAGCAGTGCCTTGGGACAGGGGGCAGCGACCGGGGAGCTGTTTTTT.

The rearrangement uses TRBV21-1 and TRBJ1-6; whether TRBD1, the table's D call, matches the DNA was not checked. TRBV21-1 is classified as a pseudogene. The CDR3 totals 15 residues. The CDR3 loop is CASSKFRSYNSPLHF. CDR3 sequence (DNA): TGTGCCAGCAGCAAATTTCGCAGTTATAATTCACCCCTCCACTTT.

The chain uses TRBV12-3 or TRBV12-4 and TRBJ1-2; D unclear. V lost 3 bases, J lost 4 bases, and 9 bases lay in between. This CDR3 region has 13 residues. CDR3 nucleotides: TGTGCCAGCAGTTTGAGACGGATCTATGGCTACACCTTC. Its protein is CASSLRRIYGYTF.

This chain links TRBV14 with TRBJ2-7; D possibly corresponds to TRBD2 (5 bases). Trimming pared 2 bases from V and 2 bases from J, leaving 10 bases between. The germline CDR1 and CDR2 sequences are SGHDN and FVKESK. CDR3 length: 14 residues. The CDR3, as DNA: TGTGCCAGCAGCCAACTGGACTTAACCTACGAGCAGTACTTC. Amino acid sequence: CASSQLDLTYEQYF. Supplemented by reference TRBV14 and TRBJ2-7, the full variable domain reads EAGVTQFPSHSVIEKGQTVTLRCDPISGHDNLYWYRRVMGKEIKFLLHFVKESKQDESGMPNNRFLAERTGGTYSTLKVQPAELEDSGVYFCASSQLDLTYEQYFGPGTRLTVT.

The rearrangement uses TRBV4-2 and TRBJ1-2, with unresolved D. The V end lost 0 bases, the J end lost 3 bases, and 11 bases lay between the germline ends. Germline CDR1 is LGHNA and CDR2 is YNFKEQ. The CDR3 consists of 15 residues. As DNA, the CDR3 is TGTGCCAGCAGCCAAGATGGCGTAGCCGACTATGGCTACACCTTC. It specifies CASSQDGVADYGYTF.

The rearrangement uses TRBV5-1 and TRBJ2-1; 8 bases align to TRBD1. Germline V lookup: CDR1 SGHRS, CDR2 YFSETQ. This CDR3 is 15 amino acids long. V shed 7 bases, J shed 7 bases, and the junction held 13 bases outside the gene matches. CDR3 bases: TGCGCCAGCCAAAAGACAGGGGCAGGAGTAAATGAGCAGTTCTTC. It is translated as CASQKTGAGVNEQFF.

The genes are TRBV5-5 and TRBJ2-5; either TRBD1 or TRBD2 may fit D (5 bases each). Trimming cost V 5 bases and J 5 bases, with 16 bases left between them. The CDR3 loop spans 14 amino acids. Germline CDR1 is SGHKS and CDR2 is YYEKEE (reference sequence). In DNA, the CDR3 is TGTGCCAGCAGTTGGGGAGACGGGACGGAGACCCAGTACTTC. As protein: CASSWGDGTETQYF.

This chain joins TRBV6-6 and TRBJ1-2; a weak D match, TRBD1 (5 bases). The CDR3 loop spans 13 amino acids. Trimming removed 5 bases from V and 4 bases from J, with 11 bases in between. Germline assignment: CDR1 MNHNY and CDR2 SVGAGI (reference sequence). The CDR3 DNA reads TGTGCCAGCAGTACCAGGGCCTCCTATGGCTACACCTTC. Its translation: CASSTRASYGYTF.